The rows below give T cell receptor beta chains drawn from one sample of a study of cytomegalovirus exposure and HLA in healthy donors. TCRdb's copy holds only in-frame clones and misses some; the assay was immunoSEQ multiplex PCR. This table holds 50,000 to 70,000 clones. The sequenced sample was PBMCs. The receptors were sampled from a male donor in good health and CMV-seronegative. CDR3s include the opening cysteine and the closing phenylalanine or tryptophan. Each record gives: V gene, J gene, D gene, clone size, CDR3 DNA, CDR3 protein. A D gene is named only where the DNA matches it firmly. Clone size is stated in some rows and not others, as once, few, many or a class when expanded.

>TRBV28|TRBJ2-7|TRBD2|-
TGTGCCAGCAGCCAGGGGACTAGCGGGAGTTACGAGCAGTACTTC
CASSQGTSGSYEQYF
>TRBV6-6|TRBJ2-7|-|-
TGTGCCAGCAGTTACGGGGGGGGGCAGAGCACCTACGAGCAGTACTTC
CASSYGGGQSTYEQYF
>TRBV7-2|TRBJ2-3|-|-
TGTGCCAGCAGCTTAGGGGGGCCAGATACGCAGTATTTT
CASSLGGPDTQYF
>TRBV7-2|TRBJ2-3|TRBD2|-
TGTGCCAGCGCAGCTGAGACTAGCGGTACGCAGTATTTT
CASAAETSGTQYF
>TRBV4-2|TRBJ1-5|TRBD1|-
TGTGCCAGCAGGACAGGGGAAAATAGCAATCAGCCCCAGCATTTT
CASRTGENSNQPQHF
>TRBV28|TRBJ2-5|TRBD1|-
TGTGCCAGCAGTGGGGACAGAACTCAAGAGACCCAGTACTTC
CASSGDRTQETQYF
>TRBV5-1|TRBJ2-3|TRBD2|-
TGCGCCAGCAGCCCTCTTTCCGGGACTAGCGGCACAGATACGCAGTATTTT
CASSPLSGTSGTDTQYF
>TRBV7-2|TRBJ1-2|-|-
TGTGCCAGCAGCTCACAGGCGTGGGGCGACGGCTACACCTTC
CASSSQAWGDGYTF
>TRBV6-6|TRBJ2-1|-|-
TGTGCCAGCAGAGATGCGGGCCGCAGCAATGAGCAGTTCTTC
CASRDAGRSNEQFF
>TRBV23-1|TRBJ2-7|-|-
TGCGCCAGCGCTCAATTAGAGAAGCTCTACGAGCAGTACTTC
CASAQLEKLYEQYF
>TRBV5-5|TRBJ1-4|-|-
TGTGCCAGCAGCTTGCAGGGGCGGGGGCAGAATGAAAAACTGTTTTTT
CASSLQGRGQNEKLFF
>TRBV5-1|TRBJ2-2|-|-
TGCGCCAGCAGCTTGCCGGGACAGAACACCGGGGAGCTGTTTTTT
CASSLPGQNTGELFF
>TRBV9|TRBJ2-1|TRBD2|-
TGTGCCAGCAGCTCACTCGCGGGAGGGCCGGGCAATGAGCAGTTCTTC
CASSSLAGGPGNEQFF
>TRBV5-1|TRBJ2-7|TRBD1|-
TGCGCCAGCAGCTTGGCCCCGGGACAGGCCTACGAGCAGTACTTC
CASSLAPGQAYEQYF
>TRBV7-2|TRBJ1-6|-|-
TGTGCCAGCAGCTTAGCGGCAGGGAGGTCACCCCTCCACTTT
CASSLAAGRSPLHF
>TRBV27|TRBJ1-2|-|-
TGTGCCAGCAGTTCCCCGGGAAGCTATGGCTACACCTTC
CASSSPGSYGYTF
>TRBV5-1|TRBJ1-2|-|-
TGCGCCAGCAGTCGGAGGGATGACGGCTATGGCTACACCTTC
CASSRRDDGYGYTF
>TRBV29-1|TRBJ2-5|TRBD2|-
TGCAGCGTTTGGGGGGGAGAGACCCAGTACTTC
CSVWGGETQYF
>TRBV6-1|TRBJ1-2|-|-
TGTGCCAGCAGTAGCCTTGACAGGTCTAACTATGGCTACACCTTC
CASSSLDRSNYGYTF
>TRBV25-1|TRBJ2-7|-|-
TGTGCCAGCAGCGCTAACGCCTACGAGCAGTACTTC
CASSANAYEQYF
>TRBV28|TRBJ1-6|-|medium-sized
TGTGCCAGCAGGATTCGGCAGGCCGATTCACCCCTCCACTTT
CASRIRQADSPLHF
>TRBV30|TRBJ2-1|-|-
TGTGCCTGGAGTCCCCTTCACAATGAGCAGTTCTTC
CAWSPLHNEQFF
>TRBV18|TRBJ1-3|TRBD1|-
TGTGCCAGCTCACCGCGCGGAGGACAGGGGGCTGGAAACACCATATATTTT
CASSPRGGQGAGNTIYF
>TRBV23-1|TRBJ1-4|-|-
TGCGCCAGCAGTCAATCGTCCCCCCAGGGAGGTAATGAAAAACTGTTTTTT
CASSQSSPQGGNEKLFF
>TRBV6-1|TRBJ1-5|TRBD1|-
TGTGCCAGCAGAGACTACAGGGGTGCTCAGCCCCAGCATTTT
CASRDYRGAQPQHF
>TRBV28|TRBJ1-2|TRBD1|-
TGTGCCAGCAGTTCCGTCAGGGGGCAGGTTTTCGGCTACACCTTC
CASSSVRGQVFGYTF
>TRBV19|TRBJ2-1|-|-
TGTGCCAGTAGTATAGATGTGGGGGCAAAGGCCTACAATGAGCAGTTCTTC
CASSIDVGAKAYNEQFF
>TRBV12-2|TRBJ2-7|-|-
TGTGCAAGTCGCCTAATCAGGGGCTTCCCCGCCTACGAGCAGTACTTC
CASRLIRGFPAYEQYF
>TRBV25-1|TRBJ1-2|-|-
TGTGCCAGAAAACAGGCGGACCTTAACTATGGCTACACCTTC
CARKQADLNYGYTF
>TRBV30|TRBJ1-5|TRBD1|-
TGTGCCGGGAGTGCCGGGACAGCGCACAATCAGCCCCAGCATTTT
CAGSAGTAHNQPQHF
>TRBV6-5|TRBJ2-7|-|-
TGTGCCAGCAGCCCCTCGGGATGGTACGAGGCCGAGCAGTACTTC
CASSPSGWYEAEQYF
>TRBV4-2|TRBJ1-4|-|-
TGTGCCAGCAGCCAAGGAGTAGCCCAGGGCAAAAAACTGTTTTTT
CASSQGVAQGKKLFF
>TRBV4-3|TRBJ1-6|TRBD1|-
TGCGCCAGCAGCCCCGGACAGGGGGATAATTCACCCCTCCACTTT
CASSPGQGDNSPLHF
>TRBV14|TRBJ2-7|TRBD1|-
TGTGCCAGCAGCCACGCCTTCGGACAGGGGGCGATGGAGCAGTACTTC
CASSHAFGQGAMEQYF
>TRBV7-2|TRBJ2-7|-|-
TGTGCCAGCAGCCTTAACAGGGCCTCGGAGCAGTACTTC
CASSLNRASEQYF
>TRBV7-9|TRBJ2-5|-|-
TGTGCCAGCAGTTTTAGGGGGGAGACCCAGTACTTC
CASSFRGETQYF
>TRBV7-6|TRBJ2-1|TRBD2|-
TGTGCCAGCAGCTACGGTGGCGGGGGGGCTGGAAATGAGCAGTTCTTC
CASSYGGGGAGNEQFF
>TRBV29-1|TRBJ2-1|TRBD2|-
TGCAGCGTGACTAGCGGGGGCGATGAGCAGTTCTTC
CSVTSGGDEQFF
>TRBV10-1|TRBJ2-1|TRBD2|-
TGCGCCAGCAGTGGGACTAGCGGGTACAATGAGCAGTTCTTC
CASSGTSGYNEQFF
>TRBV9|TRBJ1-2|-|-
TGTGCCAGCAGCCCAGGCAACTATGGCTACACCTTC
CASSPGNYGYTF
>TRBV7-2|TRBJ2-5|TRBD1|-
TGTGCCAGCAGCTTAGGGCTACAGGGGGGAGAGACCCAGTACTTC
CASSLGLQGGETQYF
>TRBV7-2|TRBJ1-1|-|-
TGTGCCAGCAGCTTACAGCCACAGGCGAACACTGAAGCTTTCTTT
CASSLQPQANTEAFF
>TRBV7-2|TRBJ2-3|TRBD2|-
TGTGCCAGCAGCTCGACTAGCAGGGCAGATACGCAGTATTTT
CASSSTSRADTQYF
>TRBV4-2|TRBJ1-6|-|-
TGTGCCAGCAGCCTTGAATCAGGGTCCTATAATTCACCCCTCCACTTT
CASSLESGSYNSPLHF
>TRBV4-3|TRBJ2-3|TRBD2|-
TGCGCCAGCAGCCAAGAACCTAGCGGGAGAGGCACAGATACGCAGTATTTT
CASSQEPSGRGTDTQYF
>TRBV4-2|TRBJ2-3|TRBD2|-
TGTGCCAGCAGCCCGGGACTAGCGGGAGGGCCAGATACGCAGTATTTT
CASSPGLAGGPDTQYF
>TRBV29-1|TRBJ2-1|TRBD1|-
TGCAGCGTTGAACCCCGGACAGGGAACTACAATGAGCAGTTCTTC
CSVEPRTGNYNEQFF
>TRBV27|TRBJ2-7|-|-
TGTGCCAGCAGTATGGACATCTCCTACGAGCAGTACTTC
CASSMDISYEQYF
>TRBV11-2|TRBJ2-2|TRBD1|-
TGTGCCAGCAGCCCCGGGACAGCCGGCACCGGGGAGCTGTTTTTT
CASSPGTAGTGELFF
>TRBV7-2|TRBJ2-1|TRBD2|-
TGTGCCAGCAGCTCCAGCGGAGCGGGAGCCCCCTACAATGAGCAGTTCTTC
CASSSSGAGAPYNEQFF
>TRBV29-1|TRBJ1-2|-|-
TGCAGCGTTGTCATGGACAGTTTTGATAATGGCTACACCTTC
CSVVMDSFDNGYTF
>TRBV7-2|TRBJ1-4|TRBD1|-
TGTGCCAGCAGCGTGACAGGGGGTAATGAAAAACTGTTTTTT
CASSVTGGNEKLFF
>TRBV30|TRBJ1-3|-|-
TGTGCCTGGTGGTACCTCCCCCTAGGAGGAAACACCATATATTTT
CAWWYLPLGGNTIYF
>TRBV9|TRBJ1-3|TRBD1|-
TGTGCCAGCAGCCCCGGGGAGGACAGGTATTTCTCTGGAAACACCATATATTTT
CASSPGEDRYFSGNTIYF